One TCR beta chain is described in this entry. Its cognate antigen is unknown. This record comes from a study of long-term antiretroviral therapy in people with HIV. Run at survey level, the immunoSEQ assay was version v3.0. TCRdb keeps only in-frame clones here, not all; method: immunoSEQ multiplex PCR. The sample has 28,000 or so clones; approximately 85% are singletons. Study-wide points: Repertoires with HIV possessed tighter CDR3 length spans than those of controls.

Looked up from germline, CDR1 is SGHVS and CDR2 is FNYEAQ. After removal of 1 base from V and 5 bases from J, the junction contained 3 bases not matched to a gene. CDR3 length: 15 residues. This TCR came from a man younger than 35 with HIV. This rearrangement joins TRBV7-6 to TRBJ2-3, with TRBD2 identical over 10 bases. Sequencing used unsorted PBMCs, obtained 0.8 years before starting antiretroviral therapy. The CDR3 DNA sequence: TGTGCCAGCAGCTTAGGGACTAGCGGTGGAGATACGCAGTATTTT. Translating it yields CASSLGTSGGDTQYF.